One sample yielded the 14 T cell receptor beta chains listed below, sequenced in a study of blood T cells in healthy people across ages. A second roughly 6 to 11 cycle PCR used barcoded and J-beta primers. One entry per CDR3 protein, called by TCRdb with MiXCR from the 5' RACE reads. The sample carries 1.4 million to 1.5 million distinct CDR3 sequences, about 43% recorded once. The sample taken for sequencing was blood. The receptor set was obtained from a young woman in good health.

This chain connects TRBV3-1 to TRBJ2-3; D uncertain. Per germline, CDR1 LGHDT and CDR2 YNNKEL (reference sequence). CDR3 length equals 10 residues. The germline V and J ends were trimmed by 8 bases and 5 bases, with 5 bases remaining between them. CDR3 sequence reads: CASGLDTQYF. In nucleotides, the CDR3 is TGTGCCAGCGGGCTAGATACGCAGTATTTT.

This clonotype has just a few counts. The rearrangement links TRBV20-1 to TRBJ2-3; D ambiguous. The ends were cut back, 5 bases at V and 5 bases at J, with 14 bases in the middle. The germline CDR1 and CDR2 sequences are DFQATT and SNEGSKA (reference sequence). This CDR3 has 13 amino acids. CDR3 DNA: TGCAGTGCTTTTAGCCCCGGTATAGATACGCAGTATTTT. Its translation: CSAFSPGIDTQYF.

This clonotype was seen a few times. This rearrangement joins TRBV20-1 to TRBJ2-5; weak D call: TRBD2 (6 bases). This CDR3 comprises 14 residues. CDR1 and CDR2 from the germline V gene are DFQATT and SNEGSKA (reference sequence). Trimming took 3 bases from V and 2 from J, leaving 13 bases between them. This chain's CDR3 is CSASQTGTQETQYF. As DNA, the CDR3 is TGCAGTGCTAGTCAAACCGGGACTCAAGAGACCCAGTACTTC.

The rearrangement joins TRBV27 to TRBJ2-7, with no clear D. The germline V gene has CDR1 MNHEY and CDR2 SMNVEV (reference sequence). The CDR3 loop spans 14 amino acids. The ends were cut back, 8 bases at V and 3 bases at J, with 17 bases in the middle. CDR3 in amino acids: CASGWQDVGYEQYF. CDR3 DNA: TGTGCCAGCGGATGGCAAGACGTCGGCTACGAGCAGTACTTC.

The chain employs TRBV5-1 and TRBJ2-6; possibly TRBD1 for D (6 bases). This CDR3 is built from 18 residues. Germline V CDR1 and CDR2: SGHRS, YFSETQ. Trimming removed 0 bases at V and 2 bases at J, with 15 bases between. Written as DNA, the CDR3 is TGCGCCAGCAGCTTGGCTCCGGCAGGGGAAACTGGGGCCAACGTCCTGACTTTC. It encodes CASSLAPAGETGANVLTF.

The V call is TRBV3-1, the J call TRBJ2-1, with D perhaps TRBD2 (6 bases). This CDR3 contains 16 residues. Germline V gene lookup returns CDR1 LGHDT and CDR2 YNNKEL (reference sequence). The V end lost 5 bases, the J end lost 0 bases, and 14 bases lay between the germline ends. The CDR3 reads CASSVAGTGSYNEQFF. The DNA of the CDR3 is TGTGCCAGCAGCGTCGCCGGGACTGGCTCCTACAATGAGCAGTTCTTC.

The V gene is TRBV20-1, the J gene TRBJ1-2, with D possibly matching TRBD1 (6 bases). The germline gives CDR1 DFQATT, CDR2 SNEGSKA (reference sequence). The CDR3 is made up of 19 amino acids. V dropped 5 bases and J dropped 4 bases, with 32 bases sitting between them. CDR3 DNA: TGCAGTGCTCCCAACGATCGACAGGCCATAGTGAGCGCAGGCTATGGCTACACCTTC. As protein: CSAPNDRQAIVSAGYGYTF.

The chain combines TRBV27 with TRBJ2-3; 13 bases match TRBD2. Trimming at V came to 6 bases and at J to 3 bases, leaving 6 bases not matched to a gene. The CDR3 runs 16 residues. CDR1 is MNHEY, CDR2 SMNVEV, per germline (reference sequence). The CDR3 nucleotides read TGTGCCAGCAGGTCGACTAGCGGGAGGTCAACAGATACGCAGTATTTT. Encoded protein: CASRSTSGRSTDTQYF.

This clonotype was counted at least ten times. CDR3 coding DNA: TGTGCCACGGCGGGGTTGACTAACACCGGGGAGCTGTTTTTT. Translated: CATAGLTNTGELFF. The chain is built from TRBV11-2 and TRBJ2-2; D possibly corresponds to TRBD2 (6 bases). Per germline, CDR1 SGHAT and CDR2 FQNNGV. The CDR3 spans 14 residues. V was clipped by 10 bases and J by 2 bases, with 14 bases between them.

Only a few counts were recorded for this clonotype. This chain joins TRBV4-2 and TRBJ1-1; no firm D call. Germline assignment: CDR1 LGHNA and CDR2 YNFKEQ. This CDR3 contains 15 residues. V gave up 1 base and J gave up 1 base, with 10 bases separating them. In DNA form, the CDR3 reads TGTGCCAGCAGCCAAGGGCCGGGCGGGAACACTGAAGCTTTCTTT. Amino acid sequence: CASSQGPGGNTEAFF.

The V call is TRBV20-1, the J call TRBJ2-7; D unclear. The CDR3 runs 12 residues. The V gene's germline CDR1 is DFQATT and CDR2 SNEGSKA (reference sequence). V was pared by 0 bases and J by 5 bases, with 8 bases between. The DNA for the CDR3 is TGCAGTGCTAGAGATCGGGCCGACGAGCAGTACTTC. Its protein product is CSARDRADEQYF.

This clonotype showed up many times. One end of the junction varies from germline; a read error may be responsible. The chain links TRBV3-1 to TRBJ2-7; possible D gene TRBD1, 6 bases. This CDR3 region has 11 residues. CDR1 is LGHDT and CDR2 is YNNKEL in the germline V gene (reference sequence). This chain's CDR3 is CASSQGGEQYF. CDR3 DNA: TGCGCCAGCAGCCAAGGGGGCGAGCAGTACTTC.

This clonotype has only a few counts. The gene calls are TRBV11-2 and TRBJ1-5; TRBD1 is a possible D gene (6 bases). V lost 5 bases and J lost 10, with 15 bases in between. The CDR3 length is 13 residues. The germline V gene encodes CDR1 SGHAT and CDR2 FQNNGV. This CDR3 reads CASSPTRTAPQHF. In nucleotides, the CDR3 is TGTGCCAGCAGCCCAACCCGGACAGCCCCCCAGCATTTT.

There are a few counts of this clonotype. The chain is built from TRBV3-1 and TRBJ2-3; 11 bases are a match to TRBD1. V trimming: 1 base; J trimming: 6 bases; junction bases outside the gene matches: 6. The length of the CDR3 is 16 residues. From germline, CDR1 is LGHDT and CDR2 YNNKEL (reference sequence). The CDR3 nucleotides read TGTGCCAGCAGCCAAGCGGGGACAGGGGGATCTGATACGCAGTATTTT. Amino acid sequence: CASSQAGTGGSDTQYF.